The present TCR beta chain was sequenced within a study of cytomegalovirus exposure and HLA in healthy donors. The CDR3 totals 15 residues. CDR1 and CDR2 (germline): SGHTA, FQGNSA. V shed 5 bases, J shed 5 bases, and the junction held 7 bases outside the gene matches. Both 60 Vbeta primers and 13 Jbeta primers went into the PCR. Sequencing was performed with immunoSEQ multiplex PCR; in TCRdb, only in-frame clones are kept and a portion is missing. The sample consists of 120,000 or so clones, 74% of them appearing once. The rearrangement joins TRBV7-2 to TRBJ2-5; 11 nucleotides match TRBD2. This receptor was identified in a woman between 45 and 60 years old in good health and CMV-seropositive. What was sequenced was PBMCs. CDR3 protein: CASSPLAGGGETQYF. In DNA, the CDR3 is TGTGCCAGCAGCCCTCTAGCGGGGGGCGGGGAGACCCAGTACTTC.